These T cell receptor beta chains were read from a single sample in a study of blood T cell repertoires in COVID-19. The assay was immunoSEQ multiplex PCR, and TCRdb's table has in-frame clones only and misses some. The table includes fewer than 350,000 clones, about 88% detected once. The specimen was PBMCs or T cells enriched from blood (not recorded which). The receptors here all came from a woman in her forties who had recovered from COVID-19. The CDR3 runs from the conserved cysteine through the conserved F or W. D genes are given only for firm matches. Only some rows state a clone size, as once, few, many or a class for expanded clones.

V gene	clone size	D gene	J gene	CDR3 protein	CDR3 DNA
TRBV28	once	TRBD1	TRBJ2-7	CASSPTRDRNYEQYF	TGTGCCAGCAGTCCAACCCGGGACAGGAACTACGAGCAGTACTTC
TRBV28	-	-	TRBJ1-3	CASSLRPGSGNTIYF	TGTGCCAGCAGTTTACGCCCCGGTTCTGGAAACACCATATATTTT
TRBV7-3	-	-	TRBJ2-5	CASSFRVKETQYF	TGTGCCAGCAGCTTCAGGGTGAAAGAGACCCAGTACTTC
TRBV7-2	-	TRBD2	TRBJ2-1	CASSLVELAGHNEQFF	TGTGCCAGCAGCTTAGTCGAACTAGCGGGACATAATGAGCAGTTCTTC
TRBV6-2/TRBV6-3	-	-	TRBJ2-5	CASIPRGIGETQYF	TGTGCCAGCATCCCTAGGGGGATCGGAGAGACCCAGTACTTC
TRBV7-2	-	-	TRBJ2-2	CASSFKGLDTGELFF	TGTGCCAGCAGCTTCAAGGGGCTGGACACCGGGGAGCTGTTTTTT
TRBV6-2/TRBV6-3	-	TRBD2	TRBJ2-3	CASSLAGSTDTQYF	TGTGCCAGCAGTTTAGCGGGAAGCACAGATACGCAGTATTTT
TRBV28	-	-	TRBJ1-4	CASSRGGAGFNEKLFF	TGTGCCAGCAGCCGTGGGGGGGCCGGGTTTAATGAAAAACTGTTTTTT
TRBV10-3	-	TRBD1	TRBJ1-2	CAINYQGDENGYTF	TGTGCCATCAATTATCAGGGGGATGAGAATGGCTACACCTTC
TRBV5-4	-	TRBD2	TRBJ2-5	CASSSAGGRETQYF	TGTGCCAGCAGCTCGGCGGGGGGAAGAGAGACCCAGTACTTC
TRBV18	once	-	TRBJ2-1	CASSPTAAGNEQFF	TGTGCCAGCTCACCAACGGCCGCGGGGAATGAGCAGTTCTTC
TRBV30	-	-	TRBJ1-2	CAWSYGYGYTF	TGTGCCTGGAGTTACGGGTATGGCTACACCTTC
TRBV21-1	-	-	TRBJ2-7	CASTLSYEQYF	TGTGCCAGCACCTTGTCCTACGAGCAGTACTTC
TRBV5-6	-	-	TRBJ2-2	CASSMRQEYTGELFF	TGTGCCAGCAGCATGAGACAGGAGTACACCGGGGAGCTGTTTTTT
TRBV7-8	-	-	TRBJ2-1	CASSDPTSGSYNEQFF	TGTGCCAGCAGCGATCCCACTAGTGGGAGCTACAATGAGCAGTTCTTC
TRBV19	-	-	TRBJ1-4	CASSLDSYNEKLFF	TGTGCCAGTAGTCTGGACAGCTATAATGAAAAACTGTTTTTT
TRBV18	-	-	TRBJ1-4	CASSPRPAGEKLFF	TGTGCCAGCTCACCTAGACCTGCGGGTGAAAAACTGTTTTTT
TRBV13	-	TRBD1	TRBJ2-3	CASSKQGERGTDTQYF	TGTGCCAGCAGCAAACAGGGGGAAAGGGGCACAGATACGCAGTATTTT
TRBV5-4	-	-	TRBJ2-7	CASSLEGLSSYEQYF	TGTGCCAGCAGCTTGGAAGGACTAAGCTCCTACGAGCAGTACTTC
TRBV5-6	once	-	TRBJ2-7	CASGTGHEQYF	TGTGCCAGCGGTACAGGACACGAGCAGTACTTC
TRBV7-9	-	-	TRBJ2-7	CASSNDNYEQYF	TGTGCCAGCAGCAACGACAACTACGAGCAGTACTTC
TRBV10-1	few	TRBD1	TRBJ2-3	CASSESGTGLDTQYF	TGCGCCAGCAGTGAGTCGGGGACAGGGTTAGATACGCAGTATTTT